The rows below give T cell receptor beta chains drawn from one sample of a study of post-analysis software for immune sequencing data. TCRdb re-called the PCR reads with MiXCR, one entry per CDR3 protein. The table shows under 650,000 distinct CDR3 sequences, with roughly 47% occurring only once. Sequenced material: blood. The origin of the receptors is a girl under 18 with multiple sclerosis. Each CDR3 is given with its conserved first and last residue. The order of the fields is J gene, clone size, V gene, CDR3 length, D gene, CDR3 DNA, CDR3 protein. D genes are given only for firm matches. Clone size is stated in some rows and not others, as once, few, many or a class when expanded.

>TRBJ1-1|-|TRBV14|15|-
TGTGCCAGCAGCCACCTGGGACGGATGAACACTGAAGCTTTCTTT
CASSHLGRMNTEAFF
>TRBJ2-3|-|TRBV5-5|17|-
TGTGCCAGCAGCTTGTCAGGAAATTCCAGGGACGCAGATACGCAGTATTTT
CASSLSGNSRDADTQYF
>TRBJ2-5|-|TRBV6-1|15|TRBD1
TGTGCCAGCAGTGGGTCGCAGGGGGCTTTGGAGACCCAGTACTTC
CASSGSQGALETQYF
>TRBJ2-1|-|TRBV7-9|13|-
TGTGCCAGCAGCGCTGTTTTGTGGAATGAGCAGTTCTTC
CASSAVLWNEQFF
>TRBJ2-1|few|TRBV20-1|11|-
TGCAGTGCTACCTCGGTGTATGAGCAGTTCTTC
CSATSVYEQFF
>TRBJ2-7|many|TRBV11-2|15|-
TGTGCCAGCAGCTTCGACTTGGACGGAAACTACGAGCAGTACTTC
CASSFDLDGNYEQYF
>TRBJ2-4|-|TRBV7-9|15|-
TGTGCCAGCAGTACGGTGAAGCTAGCCAAAAACATTCAGTACTTC
CASSTVKLAKNIQYF
>TRBJ2-7|-|TRBV5-1|17|-
TGCGCCAGCAGCTTGGGGTCGGCGTCCAGGTCGATTTACGAGCAGTACTTC
CASSLGSASRSIYEQYF
>TRBJ2-5|-|TRBV2|11|-
TGTGCCAGCAGTGAACGGGGAAAGCAGTACTTC
CASSERGKQYF
>TRBJ2-1|few|TRBV6-1|17|-
TGTGCCAGCAGTGAGTTTTTCGTTCTAGCGAACTACAATGAGCAGTTCTTC
CASSEFFVLANYNEQFF
>TRBJ1-2|few|TRBV12-3/TRBV12-4|16|TRBD1
TGTGCCAGCAGTTTCTCCCTGGACAGGGGATCCTATGGCTACACCTTC
CASSFSLDRGSYGYTF
>TRBJ2-1|-|TRBV10-3|16|TRBD2
TGTGCCATCAGTGAGGCAACTAGCGGGATCTACAATGAGCAGTTCTTC
CAISEATSGIYNEQFF
>TRBJ2-7|-|TRBV6-1|15|TRBD2
TGTGCCAGCAGTTTCTCCGGGACTAGACCTTACGAGCAGTACTTC
CASSFSGTRPYEQYF
>TRBJ1-4|-|TRBV20-1|13|-
TGCAGTGCTGGGGAAGCAACTAATGAAAAACTGTTTTTT
CSAGEATNEKLFF
>TRBJ1-1|-|TRBV5-1|15|TRBD1
TGCGCCAGCAGCCGATTACAGGGGGCGAACACTGAAGCTTTCTTT
CASSRLQGANTEAFF
>TRBJ1-1|-|TRBV12-3/TRBV12-4|12|-
TGTGCCAGCAGTTTCCCCTCGGGGGCGGCTTTCTTT
CASSFPSGAAFF
>TRBJ2-5|few|TRBV15|13|-
TGTGCCACCAGCGATTGGGGGTCAGAGACCCAGTACTTC
CATSDWGSETQYF
>TRBJ1-2|-|TRBV7-2|14|-
TGTGCCAGCAGCTTTAGCCCGAGGAGCTATGGCTACACCTTC
CASSFSPRSYGYTF
>TRBJ2-7|few|TRBV28|13|-
TGTGCCAGCAGTTTGAAGTTCTCCTACGAGCAGTACTTC
CASSLKFSYEQYF
>TRBJ2-1|few|TRBV7-3|17|-
TGTGCCAGCAGCTTAACTAGAGAGCTAGCGAGGTACAATGAGCAGTTCTTC
CASSLTRELARYNEQFF
>TRBJ2-3|-|TRBV7-7|16|TRBD2
TGTGCCAGCAGCTCAGGTCTAGCGGGGGTCACAGATACGCAGTATTTT
CASSSGLAGVTDTQYF
>TRBJ1-1|-|TRBV27|12|TRBD1
TGTGCCAGCAGTTTCTGGACAGGGGAAGCTTTCTTT
CASSFWTGEAFF
>TRBJ2-5|few|TRBV12-3/TRBV12-4|16|-
TGTGCCAGCAGAATTGAAAGGACAGCGCGCCCAGGGACCCAGTACTTC
CASRIERTARPGTQYF
>TRBJ1-2|-|TRBV12-3/TRBV12-4|16|-
TGTGCCAGCAGTTCCGACCCACTGACAGCGAACTATGGCTACACCTTC
CASSSDPLTANYGYTF
>TRBJ1-2|-|TRBV5-1|12|-
TGCGCCAGCAGCCCGGTGGAGGGTGGCTACACCTTC
CASSPVEGGYTF
>TRBJ2-7|-|TRBV11-3|14|TRBD1
TGTGCCAGCAGCTTAGACCAGGGGGCCTACGAGCAGTACTTC
CASSLDQGAYEQYF
>TRBJ2-6|-|TRBV20-1|18|-
TGCAGTGCTAGCCTAGCCGGAGGGAGTTCCTCTGGGGCCAACGTCCTGACTTTC
CSASLAGGSSSGANVLTF
>TRBJ2-7|-|TRBV6-2/TRBV6-3|15|TRBD2
TGTGCCAGCAGTATGTCTAGCGGGAAGACCTACGAGCAGTACTTC
CASSMSSGKTYEQYF
>TRBJ1-5|few|TRBV7-7|19|-
TGTGCCAGCAGCCCATACCCCCGGGTAGGGCTTAATAGCAATCAGCCCCAGCATTTT
CASSPYPRVGLNSNQPQHF